This T cell receptor (beta chain) was observed in a study of blood T cell repertoires in COVID-19. In the original analysis: Nucleated cell counts were estimated from reference gene primer amplification. Produced via immunoSEQ multiplex PCR; TCRdb's table is partial and in-frame only. That table furnishes V, J and clone size, whereas the DNA furnished D and trimming. The sample yields some 110,000 clones, approximately 74% seen once. The V gene's germline CDR1 is DFQATT and CDR2 SNEGSKA (reference sequence). V was pared by 3 bases and J by 6 bases, with 11 bases between. This CDR3 contains 13 residues. There are a few counts of this clone.

The chain uses TRBV20-1 and TRBJ1-4; no clear D gene. The source material was peripheral blood. The TCR originated in a man older than 75 with COVID-19, enrolled during active disease. The CDR3 region is CSASNMLDEKLFF. DNA for the CDR3: TGCAGTGCTAGTAACATGCTGGATGAAAAACTGTTTTTT.